The 13 T cell receptor beta chains reported below all come from one sample, sequenced in a study of a mutant IDH1 vaccine in newly diagnosed glioma. Only in-frame clones appear in the TCRdb table, and some are missing; sequencing was by immunoSEQ multiplex PCR. The sample comprises 110,000 or so clones, around 90% of which are singletons, and more than 0.55% rests with the top ten. Specified time point: week 11, during vaccination. Vaccination used 300 ug of mutant IDH1 20-mer peptide per dose, with topical imiquimod. These receptors are not linked to any known antigen. This specimen was PBMCs, taken from a glioma patient whose treatment included an IDH1 peptide vaccine. These receptors were taken from a woman between 50 and 59 years old with glioma.

This chain connects TRBV5-6 to TRBJ1-2; 7 bases are shared with TRBD1. V shed 2 bases, J shed 7 bases, and the junction held 8 bases outside the gene matches. The CDR3 runs 14 residues. CDR1 SGHDT and CDR2 YYEEEE come from the germline V gene. This CDR3 is CASSLVDRDRGYTF. The CDR3 DNA reads as TGTGCCAGCAGCTTAGTCGACAGGGACCGTGGCTACACCTTC. Full variable domain (missing parts from reference TRBV5-6 and TRBJ1-2): DAGVTQSPTHLIKTRGQQVTLRCSPKSGHDTVSWYQQALGQGPQFIFQYYEEEERQRGNFPDRFSGHQFPNYSSELNVNALLLGDSALYLCASSLVDRDRGYTFGSGTRLTVV.

The chain recombines TRBV10-1 with TRBJ1-1; D uncertain. Trimming cost V 2 bases and J 4 bases, with 11 bases left between them. This CDR3 comprises 14 residues. Per germline, CDR1 WNHNN and CDR2 SYGVQD (reference sequence). CDR3 DNA sequence: TGCGCCAGCAGTGAGGCGGGCGCGGGCACTGAAGCTTTCTTT. This encodes CASSEAGAGTEAFF.

For this clone: In the same sample, other DNA sequences code for this CDR3. The genes are TRBV5-1 and TRBJ2-7; D unresolved. Trimming left V 0 bases short and J 2 bases short, with 3 bases between. This CDR3 is built from 12 residues. From germline, CDR1 is SGHRS and CDR2 YFSETQ. The CDR3 DNA reads as TGCGCCAGCAGCTTGGTTGCCTACGAGCAGTACTTC. Protein: CASSLVAYEQYF.

This clone turned up a few times. This sequence joins TRBV29-1 and TRBJ1-2; 11 bases align to TRBD1. Germline assignment: CDR1 SQVTM and CDR2 ANQGSEA. Trimming took 6 bases from V and 8 from J; bases not matched to a gene: 11. The CDR3 totals 14 residues. The chain's CDR3 is CSVSYGQGAPGYTF. Written as DNA, the CDR3 is TGCAGCGTGAGTTACGGACAGGGGGCGCCGGGCTACACCTTC.

This rearrangement joins TRBV6-5 to TRBJ2-1, with 7 bases matching TRBD1. CDR1 is MNHEY, CDR2 SVGAGI, per germline. The CDR3 is made up of 15 amino acids. V was pared by 6 bases and J by 5 bases, with 10 bases of the junction left unmatched. As DNA, the CDR3 is TGTGCCAGCAGCCCCGACAGGGACAGCCACAATGAGCAGTTCTTC. Translating it yields CASSPDRDSHNEQFF.

The J gene is TRBJ1-4, the V gene TRBV9; tentatively, D is TRBD1 (6 bases). Trimming removed 2 bases from V and 2 bases from J, with 10 bases in between. The CDR3 sequence is 15 residues long. Germline CDR1 SGDLS, CDR2 YYNGEE. The CDR3 nucleotides are TGTGCCAGCAGCGTGGGGGCGTCGACTAATGAAAAACTGTTTTTT. It specifies CASSVGASTNEKLFF.

The chain has TRBV2 and TRBJ1-6; 11 bases align to TRBD1. Unmatched junction bases numbered 9, after V lost 7 bases and J lost 7 bases. In germline, CDR1 is SNHLY, CDR2 FYNNEI. This CDR3 contains 16 residues. Here the CDR3 DNA reads TGTGCCAGCATTACCCCCGGGACAGGGGGGAATTCACCCCTCCACTTT. This gives the protein CASITPGTGGNSPLHF.

Comment on this clone: The sample has other DNA sequences that encode this CDR3 too. This chain links TRBV7-9 with TRBJ1-1; a possible D gene is TRBD1 (6 bases). Deletions cut 1 base from V and 0 bases from J, with 9 bases between. In germline, CDR1 is SEHNR, CDR2 FQNEAQ (reference sequence). The CDR3 totals 15 residues. The chain's CDR3 is CASSLGRGMNTEAFF. CDR3 DNA: TGTGCCAGCAGCTTAGGGAGGGGGATGAACACTGAAGCTTTCTTT.

The rearrangement links TRBV30 to TRBJ1-3, with TRBD1 as a possible D gene (5 bases). The CDR3 covers 12 residues. Per the germline V gene, CDR1 is GTSNPN and CDR2 is SVGIG (reference sequence). The germline V and J ends were trimmed by 5 bases and 2 bases, with 7 bases remaining between them. The CDR3 DNA reads as TGTGCCTGGTGGGGGACTGGAAACACCATATATTTT. Translating gives CAWWGTGNTIYF.

The V call is TRBV7-2, the J call TRBJ2-7, with 9 positions matching TRBD2. V shed 3 bases and J 7 bases; nucleotides not matched to a gene: 4. The CDR3 is made up of 13 amino acids. CDR1 and CDR2 from the germline V gene are SGHTA and FQGNSA. The CDR3 DNA sequence: TGTGCCAGCAGCTTCCTAGCGGGATGGGAGCAGTACTTC. It specifies CASSFLAGWEQYF.

This sequence joins TRBV9 and TRBJ1-2; TRBD1 might be the D (6 bases). The V end lost 0 bases, the J end lost 4 bases, and 10 bases lay between the germline ends. The CDR3 spans 14 residues. CDR1 and CDR2 (germline): SGDLS, YYNGEE. The CDR3 nucleotides are TGTGCCAGCAGCGTAGCTACAGGGTCCTATGGCTACACCTTC. It codes for CASSVATGSYGYTF.

The chain has TRBV7-3 and TRBJ2-1; 7 nucleotides align to TRBD2. The CDR3 has 12 residues. Germline V lookup: CDR1 SGHTA, CDR2 FQGTGA. V shed 4 bases and J 11 bases; nucleotides not matched to a gene: 5. Here the CDR3 DNA reads TGTGCCAGCAGCTCCATAGCGGGTCAGCAGTTCTTC. Protein: CASSSIAGQQFF.

The chain recombines TRBV6-5 with TRBJ2-7; possibly TRBD1 for D (6 bases). CDR3 length equals 13 residues. Trimming removed 3 bases at V and 4 bases at J, with 10 bases between. Germline lookup yields CDR1 MNHEY and CDR2 SVGAGI. The CDR3 is CASSYYRAYEQYF. CDR3 nucleotides: TGTGCCAGCAGTTATTACAGGGCTTACGAGCAGTACTTC.